The clone carrying this T cell receptor (beta chain) was seen just once. Its antigen is as yet unknown. The CDR3 is made up of 14 amino acids. From germline, CDR1 is MDHEN and CDR2 SYDVKM. V was clipped by 3 bases and J by 1 base, with 9 bases between them. The sample is drawn from a study of graft-versus-host responses after intestinal transplantation. Broader study findings: Ileal or blood samples showed some GvH clones first, and such clones were also found in recipient marrow. Where graft-donor T cell macrochimerism was present, patients had high graft-versus-host to host-versus-graft clonal ratios in allografts.

Assay used: immunoSEQ multiplex PCR; TCRdb lists only in-frame clones, some missing. The data hold some 81,000 clones, with around nine tenths observed a single time. The starting material was unstimulated CD4+ T cells sorted from spleen or lymph node cells, obtained before intestinal transplant. The receptor was derived from a human donor who received an intestinal transplant. V and J are TRBV28 and TRBJ1-1, with D maybe TRBD1 (5 bases). CDR3 protein: CASSLGTPNTEAFF. CDR3 sequence (DNA): TGTGCCAGCAGTTTGGGGACTCCGAACACTGAAGCTTTCTTT.